These T cell receptor beta chains were read from a single sample in a study of blood T cell repertoires in COVID-19. Libraries were prepared by immunoSEQ multiplex PCR; TCRdb keeps only in-frame clonotypes and omits some of them. The table has fewer than 250,000 clones, under 90% seen once; the top ten hold about 2.5%. Sequenced: peripheral blood. The source is a woman aged 40 to 55 with active or convalescent COVID-19. The CDR3 runs from the conserved cysteine through the conserved F or W.

>TRBV2|TRBJ2-2
CASSGGATGENTGELFF
>TRBV11-3|TRBJ2-2
CASSRQGANTGELFF
>TRBV9|TRBJ1-1
CASSPGTGNTEAFF
>TRBV30|TRBJ1-2
CAWGDRNYGYTF
>TRBV7-9|TRBJ2-1
CASSRGTSGGPYNEQFF
>TRBV5-1|TRBJ1-1
CASSLNQNTEAFF
>TRBV5-8|TRBJ2-1
CASSLAVLAVNEQFF
>TRBV3-1/TRBV3-2|TRBJ2-1
CASSPPDCNSYNEQFF
>TRBV30|TRBJ1-2
CVGRIWDRDSGYTF
>TRBV6-5|TRBJ2-7
CASSLGTSGTPYEQYF
>TRBV6-1|TRBJ1-5
CASSDLQGYSNQPQHF
>TRBV27|TRBJ1-5
CASRVASPNQPQHF
>TRBV4-2|TRBJ2-7
CASSQRSDNSYEQYF
>TRBV4-2|TRBJ2-1
CASSQAPPLAEPSDEQFF
>TRBV6-5|TRBJ1-5
CASSSAEGQPQHF
>TRBV28|TRBJ2-5
CASSSGTWETQYF
>TRBV4-2|TRBJ2-7
CASSQAGTGGGEQYF
>TRBV27|TRBJ1-2
CASSRDIREGNGYTF
>TRBV20-1|TRBJ2-4
CSASDIAKNIQYF
>TRBV6-5|TRBJ1-1
CASPSRGSDTEAFF
>TRBV19|TRBJ2-5
CASKGGRGFSGSVGETQYF
>TRBV30|TRBJ1-5
CAWSPSSDRGGNQPQHF
>TRBV18|TRBJ2-5
CASSRADRGPQETQYF